Listed below are T cell receptor beta chains from one sample, sequenced in a study of brain T cells in children with intractable seizures. Clones were read by immunoSEQ multiplex PCR, and TCRdb kept only the in-frame ones, dropping some. This sample has about 80,000 clones, with 91% found just once. The material sequenced was peripheral blood, taken at surgery. The origin of the receptors is a girl aged 2-10 years with Rasmussen encephalitis and intractable seizures. The CDR3 runs from the conserved cysteine through the conserved F or W. Fields, in order: clone size, V gene, J gene, D gene, CDR3 length, CDR3 DNA, CDR3 protein. The D gene is left open where the match is weak. Clone size appears in some rows only: once, few, many, or a class for an expanded clone.

clone size: NA; V gene: TRBV3-1/TRBV3-2; J gene: TRBJ2-1; D gene: NA; CDR3 length: 16; CDR3 DNA: TGTGCCAGCAGCCAAGAATATGCGGGGTTGGGCAATGAGCAGTTCTTC; CDR3 protein: CASSQEYAGLGNEQFF
clone size: NA; V gene: TRBV20-1; J gene: TRBJ2-7; D gene: NA; CDR3 length: 11; CDR3 DNA: TGCAGTGCTAGGATTCGGGACGGGCAGTACTTC; CDR3 protein: CSARIRDGQYF
clone size: NA; V gene: TRBV7-2; J gene: TRBJ1-2; D gene: NA; CDR3 length: 14; CDR3 DNA: TGTGCCAGCAGCCTACACCGACAGCCCTATGGCTACACCTTC; CDR3 protein: CASSLHRQPYGYTF
clone size: NA; V gene: TRBV23-1; J gene: TRBJ1-5; D gene: NA; CDR3 length: 14; CDR3 DNA: TGCGCCAGCATAGAGGTCACTAGCAATCAGCCCCAGCATTTT; CDR3 protein: CASIEVTSNQPQHF
clone size: NA; V gene: TRBV6-1; J gene: TRBJ1-4; D gene: NA; CDR3 length: 16; CDR3 DNA: TGTGCCAGCAGTGATCTTTCGGGGAGGGCTAATGAAAAACTGTTTTTT; CDR3 protein: CASSDLSGRANEKLFF
clone size: NA; V gene: TRBV7-3; J gene: TRBJ2-1; D gene: TRBD2; CDR3 length: 16; CDR3 DNA: TGTGCCAGCAGCCAATTCGGGACTAGCGGGAGGAATGAGCAGTTCTTC; CDR3 protein: CASSQFGTSGRNEQFF
clone size: NA; V gene: TRBV28; J gene: TRBJ2-5; D gene: TRBD1; CDR3 length: 16; CDR3 DNA: TGTGCCAGCAGTACCGGTGGGACAGGGTGGAGGGAGACCCAGTACTTC; CDR3 protein: CASSTGGTGWRETQYF
clone size: NA; V gene: TRBV2; J gene: TRBJ1-6; D gene: TRBD1; CDR3 length: 14; CDR3 DNA: TGTGCCACTGGGGAGGACAGGACCAATTCACCCCTCCACTTT; CDR3 protein: CATGEDRTNSPLHF
clone size: NA; V gene: TRBV28; J gene: TRBJ2-5; D gene: TRBD2; CDR3 length: 14; CDR3 DNA: TGTGCCAGCAGTTTAACTAGCGGGGGGGAGACCCAGTACTTC; CDR3 protein: CASSLTSGGETQYF
clone size: NA; V gene: TRBV30; J gene: TRBJ1-1; D gene: NA; CDR3 length: 13; CDR3 DNA: TGTGCCTGGAGCAAGAGAAGGGAGACTGAAGCTTTCTTT; CDR3 protein: CAWSKRRETEAFF
clone size: NA; V gene: TRBV24-1; J gene: TRBJ2-1; D gene: TRBD2; CDR3 length: 16; CDR3 DNA: TGTGCCACCAGTGATCCGACTAGCGGGGGATACAATGAGCAGTTCTTC; CDR3 protein: CATSDPTSGGYNEQFF
clone size: NA; V gene: TRBV7-9; J gene: TRBJ2-3; D gene: NA; CDR3 length: 16; CDR3 DNA: TGTGCCAGCAGCTTAGCTGTGGGAGGTTCCACAGATACGCAGTATTTT; CDR3 protein: CASSLAVGGSTDTQYF
clone size: once; V gene: TRBV6-5; J gene: TRBJ2-1; D gene: TRBD1; CDR3 length: 16; CDR3 DNA: TGTGCCAGCAGTTACCGCGGACAGGGGGCCTACAATGAGCAGTTCTTC; CDR3 protein: CASSYRGQGAYNEQFF